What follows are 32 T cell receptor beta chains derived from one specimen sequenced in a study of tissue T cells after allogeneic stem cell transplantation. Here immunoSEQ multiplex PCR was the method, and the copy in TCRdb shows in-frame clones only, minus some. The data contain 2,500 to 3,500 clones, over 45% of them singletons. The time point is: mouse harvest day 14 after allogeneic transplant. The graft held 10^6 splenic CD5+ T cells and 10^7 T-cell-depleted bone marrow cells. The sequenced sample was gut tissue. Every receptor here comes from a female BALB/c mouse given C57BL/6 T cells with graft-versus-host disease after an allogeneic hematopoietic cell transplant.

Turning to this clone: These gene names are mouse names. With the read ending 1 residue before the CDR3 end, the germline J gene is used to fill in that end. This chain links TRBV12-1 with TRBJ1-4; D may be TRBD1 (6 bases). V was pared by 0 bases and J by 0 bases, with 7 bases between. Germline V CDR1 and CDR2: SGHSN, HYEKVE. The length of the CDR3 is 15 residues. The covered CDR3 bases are TGTGCCAGCTCTCTCGGGACATTTTCCAACGAAAGATTATTT. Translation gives CASSLGTFSNERLF. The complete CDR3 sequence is CASSLGTFSNERLFF.

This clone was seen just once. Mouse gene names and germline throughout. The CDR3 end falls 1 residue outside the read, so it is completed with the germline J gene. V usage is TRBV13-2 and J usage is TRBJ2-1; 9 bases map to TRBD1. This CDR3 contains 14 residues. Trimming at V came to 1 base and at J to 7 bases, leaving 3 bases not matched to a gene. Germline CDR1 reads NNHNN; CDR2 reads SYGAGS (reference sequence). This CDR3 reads CASGDLDRGAEQFF. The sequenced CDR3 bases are TGTGCCAGCGGTGATCTGGACAGGGGAGCTGAGCAGTTC.

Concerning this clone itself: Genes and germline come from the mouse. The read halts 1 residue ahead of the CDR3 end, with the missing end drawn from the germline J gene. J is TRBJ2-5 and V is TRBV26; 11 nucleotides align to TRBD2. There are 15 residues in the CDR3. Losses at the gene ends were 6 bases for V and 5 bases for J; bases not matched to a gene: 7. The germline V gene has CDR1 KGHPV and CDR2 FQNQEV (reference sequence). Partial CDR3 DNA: TGTGCCAGCAGCCGGACTGGGGGGAGTAGAGACACCCAGTAC. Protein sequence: CASSRTGGSRDTQY. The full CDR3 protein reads CASSRTGGSRDTQYF. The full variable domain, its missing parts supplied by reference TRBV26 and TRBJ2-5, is NSKVIQTPRYLVKGQGQKAKMRCIPEKGHPVVFWYQQNKNNEFKFLINFQNQEVLQQIDMTEKRFSAECPSNSPCSLEIQSSEAGDSALYLCASSRTGGSRDTQYFGPGTRLLVL.

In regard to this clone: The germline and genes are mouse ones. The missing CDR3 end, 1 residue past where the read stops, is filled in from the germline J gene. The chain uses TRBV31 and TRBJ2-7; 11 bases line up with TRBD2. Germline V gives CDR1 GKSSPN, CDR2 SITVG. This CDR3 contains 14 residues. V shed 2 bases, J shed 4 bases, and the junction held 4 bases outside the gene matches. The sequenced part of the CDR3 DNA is TGTGCCTGGAGTACCGGGACTGGGGGTTATGAACAGTAC. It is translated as CAWSTGTGGYEQY. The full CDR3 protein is CAWSTGTGGYEQYF.

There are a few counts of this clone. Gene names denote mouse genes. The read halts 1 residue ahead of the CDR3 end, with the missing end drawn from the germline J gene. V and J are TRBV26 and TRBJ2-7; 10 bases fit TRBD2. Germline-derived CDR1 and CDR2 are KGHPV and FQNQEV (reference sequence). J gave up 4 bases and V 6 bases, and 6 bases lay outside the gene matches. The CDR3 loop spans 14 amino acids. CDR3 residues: CASSPGTGAYEQYF. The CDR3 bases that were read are TGTGCCAGCAGCCCCGGGACTGGGGCTTATGAACAGTAC.

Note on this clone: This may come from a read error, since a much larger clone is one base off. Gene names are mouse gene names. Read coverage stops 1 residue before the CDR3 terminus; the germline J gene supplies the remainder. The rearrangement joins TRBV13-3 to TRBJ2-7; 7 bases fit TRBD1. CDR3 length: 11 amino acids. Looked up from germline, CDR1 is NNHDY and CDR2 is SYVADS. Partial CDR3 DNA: TGTGCCCGCAGTGACAGGGATGAACAGTAC. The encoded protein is CARSDRDEQY. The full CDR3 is CARSDRDEQYF.

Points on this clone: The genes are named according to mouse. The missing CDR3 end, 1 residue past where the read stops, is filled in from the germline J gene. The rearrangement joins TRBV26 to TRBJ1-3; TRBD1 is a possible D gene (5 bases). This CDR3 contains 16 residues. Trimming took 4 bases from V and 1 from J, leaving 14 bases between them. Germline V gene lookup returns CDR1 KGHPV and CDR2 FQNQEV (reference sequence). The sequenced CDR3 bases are TGTGCCAGCAGTCCCCACCAGGGAGGATCTGGAAATACGCTCTAT. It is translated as CASSPHQGGSGNTLY. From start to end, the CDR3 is CASSPHQGGSGNTLYF.

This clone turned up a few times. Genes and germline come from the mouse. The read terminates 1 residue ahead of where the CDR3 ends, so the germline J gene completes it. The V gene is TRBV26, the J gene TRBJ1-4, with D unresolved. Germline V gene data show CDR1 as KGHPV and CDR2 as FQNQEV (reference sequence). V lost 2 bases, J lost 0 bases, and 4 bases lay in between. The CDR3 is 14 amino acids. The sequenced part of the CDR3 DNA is TGTGCCAGCAGTCTGGGAATTTCCAACGAAAGATTATTT. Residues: CASSLGISNERLF. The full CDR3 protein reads CASSLGISNERLFF.

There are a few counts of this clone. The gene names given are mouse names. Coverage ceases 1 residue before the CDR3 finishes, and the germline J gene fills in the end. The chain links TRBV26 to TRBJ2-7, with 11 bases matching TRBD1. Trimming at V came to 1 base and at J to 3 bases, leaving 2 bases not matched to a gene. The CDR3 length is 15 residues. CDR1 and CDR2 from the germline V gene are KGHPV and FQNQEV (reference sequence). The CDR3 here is CASSLFGTGGYEQYF. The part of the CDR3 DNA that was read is TGTGCCAGCAGTCTGTTCGGGACAGGGGGCTATGAACAGTAC.

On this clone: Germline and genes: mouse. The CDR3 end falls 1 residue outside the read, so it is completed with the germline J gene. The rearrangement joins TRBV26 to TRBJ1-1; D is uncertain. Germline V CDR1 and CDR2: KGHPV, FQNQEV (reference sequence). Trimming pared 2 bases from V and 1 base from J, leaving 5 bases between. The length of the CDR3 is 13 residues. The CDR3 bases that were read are TGTGCCAGCAGTCTGGAGGGGAACACAGAAGTCTTC. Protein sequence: CASSLEGNTEVF. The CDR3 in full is CASSLEGNTEVFF. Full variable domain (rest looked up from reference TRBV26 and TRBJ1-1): NSKVIQTPRYLVKGQGQKAKMRCIPEKGHPVVFWYQQNKNNEFKFLINFQNQEVLQQIDMTEKRFSAECPSNSPCSLEIQSSEAGDSALYLCASSLEGNTEVFFGKGTRLTVV.

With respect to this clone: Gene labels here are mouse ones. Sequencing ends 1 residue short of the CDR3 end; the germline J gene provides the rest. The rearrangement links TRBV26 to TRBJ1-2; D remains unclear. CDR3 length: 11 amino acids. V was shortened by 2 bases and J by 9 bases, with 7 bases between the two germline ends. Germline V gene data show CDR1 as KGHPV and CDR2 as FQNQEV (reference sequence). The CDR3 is CASSLETYYTF. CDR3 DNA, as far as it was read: TGTGCCAGCAGTCTGGAGACCTACTACACC.

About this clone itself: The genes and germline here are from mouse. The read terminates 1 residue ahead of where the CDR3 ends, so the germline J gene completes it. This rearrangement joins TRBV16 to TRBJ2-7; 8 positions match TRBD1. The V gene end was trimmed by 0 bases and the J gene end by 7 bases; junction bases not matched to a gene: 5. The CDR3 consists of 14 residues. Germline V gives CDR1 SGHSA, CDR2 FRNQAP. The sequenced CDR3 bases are TGTGCAAGCAGCTTAGAAGCCAGGGGGCGGGAACAGTAC. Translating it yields CASSLEARGREQY. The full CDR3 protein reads CASSLEARGREQYF. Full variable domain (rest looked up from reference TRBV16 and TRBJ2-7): NAGVIQTPRHKVTGKGQEATLWCEPISGHSAVFWYRQTIVQGLEFLTYFRNQAPIDDSGMPKERFSAQMPNQSHSTLKIQSTQPQDSAVYLCASSLEARGREQYFGPGTRLTVL.

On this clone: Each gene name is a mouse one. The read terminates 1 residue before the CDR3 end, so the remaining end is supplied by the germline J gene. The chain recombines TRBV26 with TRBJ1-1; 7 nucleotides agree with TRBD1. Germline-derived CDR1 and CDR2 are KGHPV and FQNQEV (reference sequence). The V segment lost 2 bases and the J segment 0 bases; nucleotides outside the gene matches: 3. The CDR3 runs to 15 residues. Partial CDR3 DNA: TGTGCCAGCAGTCTGACAGGGGCCGCAAACACAGAAGTCTTC. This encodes CASSLTGAANTEVF. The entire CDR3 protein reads CASSLTGAANTEVFF.

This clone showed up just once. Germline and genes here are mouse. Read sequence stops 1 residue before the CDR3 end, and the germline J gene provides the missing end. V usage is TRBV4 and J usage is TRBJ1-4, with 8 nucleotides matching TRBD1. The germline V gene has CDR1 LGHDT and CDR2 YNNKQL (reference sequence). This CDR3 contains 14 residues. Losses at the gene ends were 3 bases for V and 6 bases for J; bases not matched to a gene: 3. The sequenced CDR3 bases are TGTGCCAGCAGCTACAGGACAGGGTACGAAAGATTATTT. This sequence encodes CASSYRTGYERLF. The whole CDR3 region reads CASSYRTGYERLFF.

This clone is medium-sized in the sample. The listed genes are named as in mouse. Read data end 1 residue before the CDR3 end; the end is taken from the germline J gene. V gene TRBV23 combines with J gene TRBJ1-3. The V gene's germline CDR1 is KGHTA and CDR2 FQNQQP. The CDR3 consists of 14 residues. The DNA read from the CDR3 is TGCTCCAGCAGTCAAGGGGGGTCTGGAAATACGCTCTAT. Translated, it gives CSSSQGGSGNTLY. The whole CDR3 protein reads CSSSQGGSGNTLYF.

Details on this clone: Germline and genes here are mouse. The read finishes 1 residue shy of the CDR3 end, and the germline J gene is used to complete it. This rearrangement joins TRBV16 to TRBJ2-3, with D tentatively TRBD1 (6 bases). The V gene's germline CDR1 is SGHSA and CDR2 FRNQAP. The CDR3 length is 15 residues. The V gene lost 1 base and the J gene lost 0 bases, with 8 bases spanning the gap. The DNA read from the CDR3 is TGTGCAAGCAGCTTAGGCGGGACAAGTGCAGAAACGCTGTAT. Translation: CASSLGGTSAETLY. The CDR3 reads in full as CASSLGGTSAETLYF.

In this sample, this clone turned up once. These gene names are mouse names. This chain's CDR3 is CASSLDHNSPLYF. The part of the CDR3 DNA that was read is TGTGCAAGCAGCTTAGACCATAATTCGCCCCTCTAC. The rearrangement joins TRBV16 to TRBJ1-6; D is unresolved. The read terminates 1 residue ahead of where the CDR3 ends, so the germline J gene completes it. TRBJ1-6 is reported as an ORF; its role is uncertain. CDR1 SGHSA and CDR2 FRNQAP come from the germline V gene. CDR3 length: 13 amino acids. Deletions cut 0 bases from V and 5 bases from J, with 2 bases between.

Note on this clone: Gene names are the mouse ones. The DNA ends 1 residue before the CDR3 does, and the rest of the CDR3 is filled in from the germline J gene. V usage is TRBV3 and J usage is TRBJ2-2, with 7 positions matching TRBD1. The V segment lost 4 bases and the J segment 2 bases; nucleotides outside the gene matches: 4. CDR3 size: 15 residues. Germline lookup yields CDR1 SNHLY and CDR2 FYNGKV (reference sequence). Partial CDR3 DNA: TGTGCCAGCAGCTCCACAGGGGTTAACACCGGGCAGCTCTAC. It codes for CASSSTGVNTGQLY. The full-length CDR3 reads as CASSSTGVNTGQLYF.

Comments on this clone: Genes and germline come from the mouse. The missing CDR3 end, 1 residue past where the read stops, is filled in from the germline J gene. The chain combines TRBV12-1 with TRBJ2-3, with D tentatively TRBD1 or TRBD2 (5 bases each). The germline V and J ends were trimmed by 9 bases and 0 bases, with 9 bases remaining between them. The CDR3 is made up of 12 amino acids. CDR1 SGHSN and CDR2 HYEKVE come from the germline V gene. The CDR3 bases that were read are TGTGCCCGCGGGGCTAGTGCAGAAACGCTGTAT. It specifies CARGASAETLY. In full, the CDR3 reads CARGASAETLYF.

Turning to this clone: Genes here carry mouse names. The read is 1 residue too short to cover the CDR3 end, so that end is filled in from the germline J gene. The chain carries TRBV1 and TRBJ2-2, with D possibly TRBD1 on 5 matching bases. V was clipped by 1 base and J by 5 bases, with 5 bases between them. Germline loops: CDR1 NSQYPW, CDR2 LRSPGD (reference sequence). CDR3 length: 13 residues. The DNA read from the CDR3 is TGCACCTGCAGTGCAGCAGGGACCGGGCAGCTCTAC. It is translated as CTCSAAGTGQLY. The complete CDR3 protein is CTCSAAGTGQLYF.

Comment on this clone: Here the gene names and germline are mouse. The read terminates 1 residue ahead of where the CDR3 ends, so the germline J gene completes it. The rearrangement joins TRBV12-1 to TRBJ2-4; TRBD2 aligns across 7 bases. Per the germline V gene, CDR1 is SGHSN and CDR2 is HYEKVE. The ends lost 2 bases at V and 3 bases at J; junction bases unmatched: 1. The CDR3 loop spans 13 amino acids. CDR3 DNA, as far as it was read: TGTGCCAGCTCTCGGGGGGGACAAAACACCTTGTAC. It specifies CASSRGGQNTLY. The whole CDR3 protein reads CASSRGGQNTLYF.

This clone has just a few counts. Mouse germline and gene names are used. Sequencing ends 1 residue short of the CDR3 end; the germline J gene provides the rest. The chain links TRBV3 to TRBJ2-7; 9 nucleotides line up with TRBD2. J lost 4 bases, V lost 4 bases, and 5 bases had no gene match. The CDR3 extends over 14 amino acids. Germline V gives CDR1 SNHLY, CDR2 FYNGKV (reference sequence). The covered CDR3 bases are TGTGCCAGCAGCTCCGGGACTGGGCTTTATGAACAGTAC. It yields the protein CASSSGTGLYEQY. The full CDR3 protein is CASSSGTGLYEQYF.

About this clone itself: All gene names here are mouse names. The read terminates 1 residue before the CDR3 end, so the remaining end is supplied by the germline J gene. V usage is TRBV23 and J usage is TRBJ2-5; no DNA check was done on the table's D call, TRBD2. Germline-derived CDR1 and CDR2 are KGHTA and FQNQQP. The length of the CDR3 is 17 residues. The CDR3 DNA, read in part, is TGCTCCAGCAGTCAAGTCGGCGGACTGGGGGGGCGGGACACCCAGTAC. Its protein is CSSSQVGGLGGRDTQY. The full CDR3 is CSSSQVGGLGGRDTQYF.

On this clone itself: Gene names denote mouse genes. The CDR3 DNA, read in part, is TGTGCAAGCAGCTGGACTGGGGGTAGTGCAGAAACGCTGTAT. Translated: CASSWTGGSAETLY. The CDR3, in full, reads CASSWTGGSAETLYF. J is TRBJ2-3 and V is TRBV16; 10 positions match TRBD2. The DNA ends 1 residue before the CDR3 does, and the rest of the CDR3 is filled in from the germline J gene. This CDR3 has 15 amino acids. J was trimmed by 0 bases and V by 4 bases; bases with no gene match: 1. CDR1 and CDR2 from the germline V gene are SGHSA and FRNQAP.

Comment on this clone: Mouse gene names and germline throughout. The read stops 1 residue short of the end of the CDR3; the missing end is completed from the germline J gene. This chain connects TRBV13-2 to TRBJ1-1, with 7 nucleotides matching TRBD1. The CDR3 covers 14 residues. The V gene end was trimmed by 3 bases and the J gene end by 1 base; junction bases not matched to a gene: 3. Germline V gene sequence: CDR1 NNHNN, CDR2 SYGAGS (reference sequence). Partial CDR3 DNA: TGTGCCAGCGGTGGTCGACAGGGGAACACAGAAGTCTTC. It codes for CASGGRQGNTEVF. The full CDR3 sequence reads CASGGRQGNTEVFF.

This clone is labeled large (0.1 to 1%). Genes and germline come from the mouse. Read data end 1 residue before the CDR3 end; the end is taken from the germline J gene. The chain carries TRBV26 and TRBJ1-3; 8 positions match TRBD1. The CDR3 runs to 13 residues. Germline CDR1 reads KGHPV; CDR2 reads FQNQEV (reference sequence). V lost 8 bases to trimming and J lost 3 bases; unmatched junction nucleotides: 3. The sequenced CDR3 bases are TGTGCCAGCCCGGACAGGGATGGAAATACGCTCTAT. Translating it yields CASPDRDGNTLY. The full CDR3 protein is CASPDRDGNTLYF.

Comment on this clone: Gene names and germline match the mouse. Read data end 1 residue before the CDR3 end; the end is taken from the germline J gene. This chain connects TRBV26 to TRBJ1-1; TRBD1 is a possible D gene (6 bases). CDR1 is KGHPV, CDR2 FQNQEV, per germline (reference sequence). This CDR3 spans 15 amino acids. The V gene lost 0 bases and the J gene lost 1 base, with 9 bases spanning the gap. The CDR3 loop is CASSLSWGRNTEVFF. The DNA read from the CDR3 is TGTGCCAGCAGTCTGTCGTGGGGGCGAAACACAGAAGTCTTC.

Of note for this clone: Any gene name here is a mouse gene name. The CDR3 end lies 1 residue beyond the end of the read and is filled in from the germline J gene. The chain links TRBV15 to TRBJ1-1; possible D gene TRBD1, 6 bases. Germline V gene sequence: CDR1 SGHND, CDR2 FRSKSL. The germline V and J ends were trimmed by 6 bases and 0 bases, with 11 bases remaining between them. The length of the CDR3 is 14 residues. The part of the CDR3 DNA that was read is TGTGCCAGCAGGGCCGGGACAACAAACACAGAAGTCTTC. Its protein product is CASRAGTTNTEVF. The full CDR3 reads CASRAGTTNTEVFF.

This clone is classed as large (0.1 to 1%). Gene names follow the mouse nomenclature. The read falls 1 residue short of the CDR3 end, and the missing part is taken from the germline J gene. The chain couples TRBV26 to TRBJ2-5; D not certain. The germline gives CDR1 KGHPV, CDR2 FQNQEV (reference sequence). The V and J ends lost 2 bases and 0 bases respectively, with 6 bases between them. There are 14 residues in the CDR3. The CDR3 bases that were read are TGTGCCAGCAGTCTGGGGATTAACCAAGACACCCAGTAC. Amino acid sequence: CASSLGINQDTQY. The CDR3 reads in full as CASSLGINQDTQYF.

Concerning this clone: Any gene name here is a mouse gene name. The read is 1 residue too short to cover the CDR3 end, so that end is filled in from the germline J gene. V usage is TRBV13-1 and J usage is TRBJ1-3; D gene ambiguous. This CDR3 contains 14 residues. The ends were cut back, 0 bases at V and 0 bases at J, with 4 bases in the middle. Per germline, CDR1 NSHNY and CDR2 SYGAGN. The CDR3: CASSDADSGNTLYF. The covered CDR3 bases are TGTGCCAGCAGTGATGCAGATTCTGGAAATACGCTCTAT.

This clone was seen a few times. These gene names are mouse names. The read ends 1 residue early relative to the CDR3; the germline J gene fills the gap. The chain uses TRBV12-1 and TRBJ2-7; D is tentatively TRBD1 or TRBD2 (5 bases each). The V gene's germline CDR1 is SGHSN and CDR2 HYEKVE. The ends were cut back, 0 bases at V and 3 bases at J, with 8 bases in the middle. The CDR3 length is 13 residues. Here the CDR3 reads CASSLGGDYEQYF. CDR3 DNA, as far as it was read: TGTGCCAGCTCTCTCGGGGGTGACTATGAACAGTAC. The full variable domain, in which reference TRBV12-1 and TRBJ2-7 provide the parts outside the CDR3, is DSGVVQSPRHIIKEKGGRSVLTCIPISGHSNVVWYQQTLGKELKFLIQHYEKVERDKGFLPSRFSVQQFDDYHSEMNMSALELEDSAMYFCASSLGGDYEQYFGPGTRLTVL.

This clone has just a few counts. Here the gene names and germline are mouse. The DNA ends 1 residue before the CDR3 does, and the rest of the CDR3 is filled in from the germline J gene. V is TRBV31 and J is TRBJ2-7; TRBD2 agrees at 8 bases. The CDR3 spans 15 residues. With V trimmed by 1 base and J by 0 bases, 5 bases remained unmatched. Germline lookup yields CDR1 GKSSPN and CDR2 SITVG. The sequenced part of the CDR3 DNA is TGTGCCTGGAGTCCCTCTGGGGGGCTCTCCTATGAACAGTAC. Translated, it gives CAWSPSGGLSYEQY. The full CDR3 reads CAWSPSGGLSYEQYF.